This T cell receptor (beta chain) was identified in a study of a mutant IDH1 vaccine in newly diagnosed glioma. The CDR3 totals 15 residues. V lost 0 bases and J 6 bases, leaving 11 bases between the germline ends. Germline loops: CDR1 MGHRA, CDR2 YSYEKL. Time point defined: week 11, during vaccination. Every vaccine dose comprised 300 ug of mutant IDH1 20-mer peptide plus topical imiquimod. Libraries were prepared by immunoSEQ multiplex PCR; TCRdb keeps only in-frame clonotypes and omits some of them. This sample yields roughly 120,000 clones, of which 80% are seen a single time; 5.5% belongs to the top ten. On this clone itself: Its antigen is undetermined.

Specimen: PBMCs, collected from a glioma patient whose treatment included an IDH1 peptide vaccine. This sequence was found in a man in his forties or fifties with glioma. V and J are TRBV4-1 and TRBJ2-2; D is possibly TRBD2 (5 bases). CDR3 protein: CASSQETRESGELFF. As DNA, the CDR3 is TGCGCCAGCAGCCAAGAAACTAGGGAGTCCGGGGAGCTGTTTTTT.